These 6 T cell receptor beta chains came from one sample sequenced in a study of T cells in Graves' hyperthyroidism and ophthalmopathy. RNA transcripts yielded amplified TCR beta CDR3 regions. During a first-round RT-PCR of the TCR CDR3, the HTBI primer set was used. TCRdb redid the calling of the multiplex PCR reads with MiXCR, one entry per CDR3 protein. Of about 660,000 distinct CDR3 sequences listed, 40% to 55% are singletons. The source material was peripheral blood or thyroid tissue (not recorded which). Source of these receptors: an adult man with Graves' disease, either hyperthyroidism or ophthalmopathy (not recorded which).

A word on this clonotype: Just one base apart from a much larger clone, this may be a read error. The V gene is TRBV10-3, the J gene TRBJ2-5; 13 positions agree with TRBD2. Trimming cost V 5 bases and J 0 bases; bases outside gene matches: 15. This CDR3 comprises 20 residues. Germline values: CDR1 ENHRY, CDR2 SYGVKD. CDR3 bases: TGTGCCATCAGTAAGGGCCCTTGGACTAGCGGGGGCAGGCACCAAGAGACCCAGTACTTC. Protein sequence: CAISKGPWTSGGRHQETQYF.

This clonotype was seen ten or more times. The V gene is TRBV9, the J gene TRBJ1-6, with TRBD1 matching over 7 bases. From germline, CDR1 is SGDLS and CDR2 YYNGEE. The V and J ends lost 3 bases and 5 bases, in that order; junction bases with no gene match: 5. The CDR3 spans 15 residues. The CDR3 loop reads CASSARDSNNSPLHF. As DNA, the CDR3 is TGTGCCAGCAGCGCCCGGGACAGCAATAATTCACCCCTCCACTTT.

This sequence joins TRBV24-1 and TRBJ2-5; D possibly corresponds to TRBD2 (5 bases). V lost 7 bases, J lost 2 bases, and 16 bases lay in between. The CDR3 totals 15 residues. Germline CDR1 is KGHDR and CDR2 is SFDVKD. CDR3 in amino acids: CATSVARRSQETQYF. The CDR3 DNA reads as TGTGCCACCAGCGTCGCACGGAGGTCGCAAGAGACCCAGTACTTC.

The chain is built from TRBV7-2 and TRBJ2-7; 11 bases are a match to TRBD2. This CDR3 is 16 amino acids long. Unmatched junction bases numbered 8, after V lost 4 bases and J lost 3 bases. Germline V gene lookup returns CDR1 SGHTA and CDR2 FQGNSA. The CDR3 bases are TGTGCCAGCAGCTCGGTCGGGACTAGCGGATTCTACGAGCAGTACTTC. Translating it yields CASSSVGTSGFYEQYF.

A word on this clonotype: A much more abundant neighbour one base away suggests this may be a read error. No conserved phenylalanine or tryptophan ends this CDR3, so it is likely a read error. The chain has TRBV7-2 and TRBJ2-5; D gene unclear. The CDR3 contains 14 residues. V was cut by 2 bases and J by 3 bases, with 10 bases left in between. Germline V gives CDR1 SGHTA, CDR2 FQGNSA. The CDR3 here is CASSLPVREETQYL. CDR3 nucleotides: TGTGCCAGCAGCTTACCCGTTAGGGAAGAGACCCAGTACCTC.

This clonotype was recorded a few times. This chain joins TRBV20-1 and TRBJ1-4; 7 bases are a match to TRBD1. CDR3 length equals 15 residues. The V gene's germline CDR1 is DFQATT and CDR2 SNEGSKA (reference sequence). V shed 1 base and J 7 bases; nucleotides not matched to a gene: 9. CDR3 sequence (DNA): TGCAGTGCTAGAGCTACGGGACAGTTCCTTGAAAAACTGTTTTTT. It encodes CSARATGQFLEKLFF.